This TCR beta chain is from a study of blood T cell repertoires in COVID-19. Overall study: Researchers got acute and convalescent COVID-19 samples from the United States, Italy and Spain. PBMCs, B-cell-depleted T cells, or T cells provided the cDNA or gDNA that made up the material.

Libraries were prepared by immunoSEQ multiplex PCR; TCRdb keeps only in-frame clonotypes and omits some of them. This table holds roughly 120,000 clones, roughly 84% found once. The source of this sequence is a man in his sixties with acute or convalescent COVID-19. Material: peripheral blood.

DNA for the CDR3: TGTGCCAGCAGCCCAAGACGGGTTAATGAAAAACTGTTTTTT. Its translation is CASSPRRVNEKLFF. The genes are TRBV4-2 and TRBJ1-4; D not resolved. The CDR3 has 14 residues. The V gene's germline CDR1 is LGHNA and CDR2 YNFKEQ. V lost 4 bases and J lost 4, with 10 bases in between.